The TCR beta chain under discussion was sequenced for a study of T cell changes during pregnancy in multiple sclerosis. Germline V gene data show CDR1 as SQVTM and CDR2 as ANQGSEA. V was pared by 5 bases and J by 6 bases, with 7 bases of the junction left unmatched. The CDR3 covers 16 residues. The method was immunoSEQ multiplex PCR; TCRdb's version includes in-frame clones alone and lacks a portion of them. The sample consists of fewer than 90,000 clones, 94% of them appearing once. The input for sequencing was peripheral blood, taken after pregnancy. The chain joins TRBV29-1 to TRBJ2-4; 16 nucleotides agree with TRBD2. The TCR originated in a female donor in good health, enrolled as a control in a pregnancy study. CDR3 amino acids: CSVRPGTSGRANIQYF. CDR3 DNA: TGCAGCGTTCGCCCGGGGACTAGCGGGAGGGCAAACATTCAGTACTTC.